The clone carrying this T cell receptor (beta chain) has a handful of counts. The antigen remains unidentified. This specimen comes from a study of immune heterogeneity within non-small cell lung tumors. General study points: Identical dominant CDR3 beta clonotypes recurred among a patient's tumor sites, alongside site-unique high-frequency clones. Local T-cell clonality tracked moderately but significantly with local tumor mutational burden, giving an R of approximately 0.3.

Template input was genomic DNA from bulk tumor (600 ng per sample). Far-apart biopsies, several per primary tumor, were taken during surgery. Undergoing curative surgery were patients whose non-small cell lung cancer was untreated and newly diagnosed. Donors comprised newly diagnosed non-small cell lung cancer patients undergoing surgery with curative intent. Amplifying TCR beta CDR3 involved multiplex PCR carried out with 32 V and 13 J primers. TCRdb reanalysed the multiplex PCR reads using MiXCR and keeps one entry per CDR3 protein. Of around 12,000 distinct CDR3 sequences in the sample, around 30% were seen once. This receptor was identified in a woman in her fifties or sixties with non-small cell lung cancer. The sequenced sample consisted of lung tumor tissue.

CDR3 region: CAWSGGTSGGDPYF. The CDR3 region has the DNA TGTGCCTGGAGTGGGGGGACTAGCGGGGGGGATCCGTATTTT. The V call is TRBV30, the J call TRBJ2-3, with 16 positions matching TRBD2. Germline CDR1 reads GTSNPN; CDR2 reads SVGIG (reference sequence). The CDR3 spans 14 residues. Trimming at V came to 1 base and at J to 14 bases, leaving 6 bases not matched to a gene.